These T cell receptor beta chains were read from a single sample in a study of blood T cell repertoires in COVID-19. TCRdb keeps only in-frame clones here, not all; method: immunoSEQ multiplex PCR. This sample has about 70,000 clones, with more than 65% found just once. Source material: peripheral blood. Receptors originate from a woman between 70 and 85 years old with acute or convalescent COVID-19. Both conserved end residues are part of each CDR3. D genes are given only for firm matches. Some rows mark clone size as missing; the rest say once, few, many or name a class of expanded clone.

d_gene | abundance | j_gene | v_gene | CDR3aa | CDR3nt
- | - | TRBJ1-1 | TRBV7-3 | CASSLTGGYTEAFF | TGTGCCAGCAGCTTAACGGGGGGGTACACTGAAGCTTTCTTT
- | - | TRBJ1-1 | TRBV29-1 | CSVGGSVPRDTEAFF | TGCAGCGTTGGAGGGTCGGTCCCCCGGGACACTGAAGCTTTCTTT
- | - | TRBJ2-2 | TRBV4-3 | CASSQDLLSTGELFF | TGCGCCAGCAGCCAAGATCTTCTTTCCACCGGGGAGCTGTTTTTT
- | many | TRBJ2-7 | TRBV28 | CASTSSRSYEQYF | TGTGCCAGCACCTCTTCCCGCTCCTACGAGCAGTACTTC
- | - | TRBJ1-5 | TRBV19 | CASSMIQGSNQPQHF | TGTGCCAGTAGTATGATACAGGGTAGCAATCAGCCCCAGCATTTT
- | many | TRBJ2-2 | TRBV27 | CASSGLGGTGELFF | TGTGCCAGCAGCGGACTGGGGGGCACCGGGGAGCTGTTTTTT
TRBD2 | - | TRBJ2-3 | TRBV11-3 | CASSSGTSGTSDTQYF | TGTGCCAGCAGCTCCGGGACTAGCGGTACTTCAGATACGCAGTATTTT
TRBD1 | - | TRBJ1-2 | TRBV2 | CASSTGTGPYGYTF | TGTGCCAGCAGTACCGGGACAGGGCCCTATGGCTACACCTTC
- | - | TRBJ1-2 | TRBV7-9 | CASSLDAIGYTF | TGTGCCAGCAGCTTAGATGCGATTGGCTACACCTTC
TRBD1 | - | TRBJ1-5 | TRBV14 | CASSETGDQPQHF | TGTGCCAGCAGTGAAACAGGGGATCAGCCCCAGCATTTT
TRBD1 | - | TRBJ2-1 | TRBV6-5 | CASRPGQGIINEQFF | TGTGCCAGCAGACCCGGACAGGGTATTATCAATGAGCAGTTCTTC
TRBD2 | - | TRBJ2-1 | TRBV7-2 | CASSLSGGASDEQFF | TGTGCCAGCAGCCTCAGCGGGGGGGCCTCTGATGAGCAGTTCTTC
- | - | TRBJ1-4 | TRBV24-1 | CATSDPTGDNEKLFF | TGTGCCACCAGTGACCCCACAGGTGACAATGAAAAACTGTTTTTT
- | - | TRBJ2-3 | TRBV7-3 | CASSPGSGSLDTQYF | TGTGCCAGCAGTCCGGGTAGCGGTAGTTTGGATACGCAGTATTTT
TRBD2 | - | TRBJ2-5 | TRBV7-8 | CASSLAWTSGSGQTQYF | TGTGCCAGCAGCTTAGCGTGGACTAGCGGGAGTGGGCAGACCCAGTACTTC
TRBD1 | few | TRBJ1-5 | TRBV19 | CASSNLDRGDNQPQHF | TGTGCCAGTAGTAATTTGGACAGGGGAGACAATCAGCCCCAGCATTTT
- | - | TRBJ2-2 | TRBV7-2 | CASSMYRVGGNTGELFF | TGTGCCAGCAGCATGTACAGGGTGGGTGGTAACACCGGGGAGCTGTTTTTT
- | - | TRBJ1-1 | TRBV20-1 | CSARGNTEAFF | TGCAGTGCTAGGGGCAACACTGAAGCTTTCTTT
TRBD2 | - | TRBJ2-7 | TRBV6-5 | CASSYGGGRVYEQYF | TGTGCCAGCAGTTACGGGGGCGGGAGGGTCTACGAGCAGTACTTC
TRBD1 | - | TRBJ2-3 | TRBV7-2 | CASSFRTGDTQYF | TGTGCCAGCAGCTTTAGGACAGGGGATACGCAGTATTTT
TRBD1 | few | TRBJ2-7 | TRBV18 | CASSPETGGEQYF | TGTGCCAGCTCACCGGAGACAGGGGGCGAGCAGTACTTC
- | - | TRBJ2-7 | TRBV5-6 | CASSGGPGGLLSYEQYF | TGTGCCAGCAGCGGGGGGCCGGGGGGTTTACTCTCCTACGAGCAGTACTTC
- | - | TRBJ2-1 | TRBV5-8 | CASSPWGVQGEQFF | TGTGCCAGCAGCCCGTGGGGGGTTCAGGGTGAGCAGTTCTTC
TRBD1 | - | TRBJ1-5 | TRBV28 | CASSLTGDLNQPQHF | TGTGCCAGCAGCCTTACAGGGGACCTCAATCAGCCCCAGCATTTT
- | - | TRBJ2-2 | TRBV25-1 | CASSEFGGLVGAGELFF | TGTGCCAGCAGTGAATTTGGGGGACTGGTGGGGGCCGGGGAGCTGTTTTTT
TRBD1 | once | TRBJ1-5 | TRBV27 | CASRTDRGGPYSNQPQHF | TGTGCCAGCAGGACCGACAGGGGGGGACCATATAGCAATCAGCCCCAGCATTTT
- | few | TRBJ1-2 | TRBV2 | CASSEIRIQNYGYTF | TGTGCCAGCAGTGAAATTCGGATACAGAACTATGGCTACACCTTC
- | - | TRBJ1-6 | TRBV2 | CASRQGVPYNSPLHF | TGTGCCAGCAGACAGGGAGTCCCCTATAATTCACCCCTCCACTTT
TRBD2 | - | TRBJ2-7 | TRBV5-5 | CASRESGRGEQYF | TGTGCCAGCAGGGAGAGCGGGAGGGGTGAGCAGTACTTC
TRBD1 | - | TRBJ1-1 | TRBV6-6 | CASSLQPGTGGADTEAFF | TGTGCCAGCAGTCTACAACCCGGGACAGGGGGCGCAGACACTGAAGCTTTCTTT
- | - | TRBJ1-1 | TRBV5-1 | CASSFGQDWNTEAFF | TGCGCCAGCAGCTTCGGACAAGACTGGAACACTGAAGCTTTCTTT
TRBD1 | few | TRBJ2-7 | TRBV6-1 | CASSEQGVYEQYF | TGTGCCAGCAGTGAACAGGGGGTCTACGAGCAGTACTTC
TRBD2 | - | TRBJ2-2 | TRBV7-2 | CASSPLIAGDVYTGELFF | TGTGCCAGCAGCCCGCTGATAGCGGGAGATGTCTACACCGGGGAGCTGTTTTTT
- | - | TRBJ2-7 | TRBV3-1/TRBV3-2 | CASSHPTGPYEQYF | TGTGCCAGCAGCCACCCGACAGGACCCTACGAGCAGTACTTC
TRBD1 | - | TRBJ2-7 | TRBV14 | CASSRQGFADYEQYF | TGTGCCAGCAGTAGACAGGGGTTCGCCGATTACGAGCAGTACTTC
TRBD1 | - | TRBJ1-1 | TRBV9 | CASSQYQQGAEAFF | TGTGCCAGCAGCCAATACCAACAGGGGGCTGAAGCTTTCTTT
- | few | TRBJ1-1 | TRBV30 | CAWTPQANTEAFF | TGTGCCTGGACACCCCAGGCGAACACTGAAGCTTTCTTT
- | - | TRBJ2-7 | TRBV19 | CASKATASSYEQYF | TGTGCCAGTAAAGCGACAGCGAGCTCCTACGAGCAGTACTTC
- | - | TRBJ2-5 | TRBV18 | CASSPNVGETQYF | TGTGCCAGCTCACCAAACGTCGGGGAGACCCAGTACTTC
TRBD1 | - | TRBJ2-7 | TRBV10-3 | CAISGRGQGSYEQYF | TGTGCCATCAGCGGGAGGGGACAGGGGTCCTACGAGCAGTACTTC
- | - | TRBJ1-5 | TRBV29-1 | CSFVGGPNQPQHF | TGCAGCTTTGTGGGCGGGCCCAATCAGCCCCAGCATTTT
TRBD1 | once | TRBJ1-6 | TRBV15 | CATSGTGANNSPLHF | TGTGCCACCAGCGGGACAGGGGCTAACAATTCACCCCTCCACTTT
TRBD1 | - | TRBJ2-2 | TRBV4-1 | CASSQGGQGNGELFF | TGCGCCAGCAGCCAAGGGGGACAGGGTAACGGGGAGCTGTTTTTT
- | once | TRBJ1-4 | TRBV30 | CASGRGSYEKLFF | TGTGCCTCCGGAAGGGGTTCCTACGAAAAACTGTTTTTT
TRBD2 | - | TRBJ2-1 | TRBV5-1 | CASRGLAGSNEQFF | TGCGCCAGCAGGGGACTAGCGGGCAGCAATGAGCAGTTCTTC
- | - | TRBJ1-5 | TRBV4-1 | CASSQAGGWDQPQHF | TGCGCCAGCAGCCAAGCAGGAGGGTGGGATCAGCCCCAGCATTTT
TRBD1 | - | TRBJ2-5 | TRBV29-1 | CSVGTGGTLETQYF | TGCAGCGTGGGGACAGGGGGCACCTTAGAGACCCAGTACTTC
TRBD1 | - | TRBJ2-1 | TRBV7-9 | CASSQDRGTSYNEQFF | TGTGCCAGCAGCCAGGACAGGGGGACGTCCTACAATGAGCAGTTCTTC
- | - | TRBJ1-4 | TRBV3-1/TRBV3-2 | CASSQGGKLFF | TGTGCCAGCAGCCAAGGAGGGAAACTGTTTTTT
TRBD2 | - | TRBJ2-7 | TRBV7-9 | CASSLFGGSSYEQYF | TGTGCCAGCAGCTTATTCGGGGGGAGCTCCTACGAGCAGTACTTC
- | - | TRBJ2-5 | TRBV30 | CAWTDRRGETQYF | TGTGCCTGGACGGACAGGCGGGGAGAGACCCAGTACTTC
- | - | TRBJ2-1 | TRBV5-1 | CASSFLASPDEQFF | TGCGCCAGCAGCTTCCTGGCTAGCCCAGATGAGCAGTTCTTC
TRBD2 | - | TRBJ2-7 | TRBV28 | CASAPPSGAYEQYF | TGTGCCAGCGCCCCTCCTAGCGGTGCCTACGAGCAGTACTTC
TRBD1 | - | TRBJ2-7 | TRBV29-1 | CSGGQGYEQYF | TGCAGCGGCGGACAGGGCTACGAGCAGTACTTC
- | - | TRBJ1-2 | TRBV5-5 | CASSLVAGSNYGYTF | TGTGCCAGCAGCTTGGTTGCGGGAAGTAACTATGGCTACACCTTC